This TCR beta chain was captured in a study of blood T cell repertoires in COVID-19. As for the study in general: Sites across the United States, Italy and Spain contributed samples from acute and convalescent COVID-19. PBMCs, B-cell-depleted T cells, or T cells were the source of the cDNA or gDNA that made up the material.

How the authors handled the data: Nucleated cell counts were estimated from reference gene primer amplification. The assay was immunoSEQ multiplex PCR, and TCRdb's table has in-frame clones only and misses some. Clonal size and the V and J genes are those of that table, whereas D and trimming came from the DNA. The table has about 50,000 clones, under 85% seen once. V was clipped by 5 bases and J by 13 bases, with 18 bases between them. Germline V gene lookup returns CDR1 LGHDT and CDR2 YNNKEL (reference sequence). The CDR3 totals 13 residues. The sample taken for sequencing was peripheral blood. This chain links TRBV3-1 (or the pseudogene TRBV3-2) with TRBJ2-1; TRBD2 might be the D (7 bases). The sequence came from a human donor in a cohort sampled during active COVID-19. CDR3: CASSSFGGGLQFF. The CDR3 nucleotides are TGTGCCAGCAGCTCCTTTGGGGGGGGGCTTCAGTTCTTC.